This T cell receptor (beta chain) was recorded in a study of blood T cell repertoires in COVID-19. The method was immunoSEQ multiplex PCR; TCRdb's version includes in-frame clones alone and lacks a portion of them. Among 200,000 to 300,000 clones, 70% to 90% were seen once, and the ten largest hold 0.95% to 1.5%. The study drew participants aged 18 to 89 years from 20 to 30 US areas. Participant-reported clinical history was the basis for cohort assignment. CDR3 length equals 17 residues. Germline V gene data show CDR1 as MNHEY and CDR2 as SMNVEV (reference sequence). V lost 1 base to trimming and J lost 0 bases, with 13 bases between them.

Sequencing was carried out using PBMCs or T cells enriched from blood (not recorded which). V and J are TRBV27 and TRBJ2-1; unclear D gene. The receptor was derived from a woman in her forties with acute COVID-19. The CDR3 loop reads CASSLFRRLSSYNEQFF. The CDR3 coding sequence is TGTGCCAGCAGTTTATTCCGGCGACTGAGCTCCTACAATGAGCAGTTCTTC.